This TCR beta chain was sequenced in a study of blood T cell repertoires in COVID-19 (dated by TCRdb to between 2020 and 2021). General notes on the study: Samples from collaborators originated in the United States, Italy and Spain and spanned both the acute and convalescent phases of COVID-19. The prospective study material was composed of cDNA or gDNA derived from T cells, B-cell-depleted T cells, or PBMCs. The dataset comprised deeply sampled blood TCRbeta repertoires from subjects exposed to, actively infected with, or recovered from COVID-19. A freely available public database, intended as a resource for researchers studying the immune response to SARS-CoV-2, is where the repertoires were released. The samples were drawn from two sources: the first 160 participants of the ongoing ImmuneRACE study, and 1,200 or so subjects contributed by 6 global collaborators. Sample metadata almost always included a de-identified subject ID, COVID-19 status, age in years and sex. Where available, HLA class I and class II types were taken from metadata supplied by the sample provider and were not determined by assay-based typing. The paper as a whole reports these results and caveats: How much clinical and demographic metadata was included differed by source and by participant, and the metadata was provided uncurated.

The immunoSEQ Assay, a bias-controlled multiplex PCR, was used to amplify TCRbeta CDR3 regions from genomic DNA. From the authors' description of their analysis: Within the assay, amplification of reference gene primers was used to estimate how many nucleated cells each sample contained. Sequence reads were collapsed and filtered to measure the absolute abundance of every unique TCRbeta CDR3 rearrangement. Productive Simpson clonality was computed per sample as the square root of Simpson's diversity index over productive rearrangements. In TCRdb, the immuneACCESS table is reduced to in-frame sequences with V and J assigned. These tables do not hold every clone; where another copy was compared, an unresolved V gene accounts for under half, and the others remain unexplained. That table supplies the V and J calls and clone size; D and trimming were determined from the DNA. The sample yields approximately 170,000 clones; over 75% were counted once. Less than 0.85% of the sample comes from the top ten.

Enrolling through a virtual design, the prospective study's participants ranged in age from roughly 18 to 95 years and lived across some 23 United States geographic areas. In the prospective study, cohorts were assigned on the basis of participant-reported clinical history obtained from a screening survey and a study questionnaire. For ImmuneRACE Cohort 3, a participant was defined as recovered based on two consecutive negative NP/OP PCR tests, clearance by a healthcare professional, or resolution of symptoms. Each participant in the prospective study had whole blood, serum and a nasopharyngeal or oropharyngeal swab collected by mobile phlebotomists. Additional blood draws and questionnaires over a roughly two-month period could optionally be provided by prospective study participants. Before DNA extraction, blood samples from the prospective study were shipped at room temperature or frozen. In the case of this clone: There is no known antigen for this receptor. Qualities for individual bases were not recorded, and no much larger clone is one base off.

The junction shows trimming of 4 bases on V and 1 base on J, and the gene matches do not reach 0 bases of it. Sequences LNHDA (CDR1) and SQIVND (CDR2) are obtained from the germline V gene (reference sequence). The cysteine opens and the phenylalanine closes a CDR3 of 16 amino acids. This entry keeps only the CDR3 DNA: 48 bases, framed from base 1. The chain links TRBV19 with TRBJ2-1; 14 bases in the middle match TRBD2. The TCR was taken from a woman aged 18-35 years who had recovered from COVID-19. The material sequenced was PBMCs or T cells enriched from blood (not recorded which). The CDR3 here reads CASSRTSGGSYNEQFF. The base sequence is TGTGCCAGTAGTAGGACTAGCGGGGGGTCCTACAATGAGCAGTTCTTC. The reference TRBV19 and TRBJ2-1 proteins fill in what lies around the CDR3, so the full variable domain reads DGGITQSPKYLFRKEGQNVTLSCEQNLNHDAMYWYRQDPGQGLRLIYYSQIVNDFQKGDIAEGYSVSREKKESFPLTVTSAQKNPTAFYLCASSRTSGGSYNEQFFGPGTRLTVL.